Described below is a single T cell receptor beta chain sequence and its context. These data originate in a study of CD8 T cells in Susac syndrome. The RNA input was roughly 0.45 to 1 ug, and it was reverse transcribed with random hexamers. Amplification of TCR beta CDR3 was carried out by immunoSEQ multiplex PCR, which covered 54 Vbeta and 13 Jbeta segments. TCRdb ran MiXCR on the immunoSEQ multiplex PCR reads and lists one entry per CDR3 protein. The sample yields 160,000 or so distinct CDR3 sequences, roughly 95% seen once. CD8+ and CD4+ T cells from blood underwent TCR beta sequencing. TEMRA cells underwent FACS enrichment and CD8+ and CD4+ T cells underwent negative isolation. V lost 0 bases and J lost 0; bases outside the gene matches: 22. CDR3 length: 21 residues. From germline, CDR1 is GTSNPN and CDR2 SVGIG (reference sequence).

The receptor comes from a human donor with multiple sclerosis. The sequencing input was CD4+ T cells from PBMCs. This chain uses TRBV30 with TRBJ2-7; 8 bases line up with TRBD1. The CDR3 bases are TGTGCCTGGAGTGTATTGGGTGGACGGACAGGGTTACACAGTAGCTCCTACGAGCAGTACTTC. It specifies CAWSVLGGRTGLHSSSYEQYF.